Described below is a single T cell receptor beta chain sequence and its context. Its antigen is unknown. Other DNA sequences in the sample encode the same CDR3. These data are taken from a study of cytomegalovirus exposure and HLA in healthy donors. General study results and limits: Among CMV-associated TCR beta chains, most appeared HLA-restricted in a later analysis.

This CDR3 is 11 amino acids long. V lost 3 bases to trimming and J lost 3 bases, with 4 bases between them. Germline V lookup: CDR1 SGDLS, CDR2 YYNGEE. 13 Jbeta primers and 60 Vbeta primers were used for the PCR. How the authors handled the data: It was a later analysis that counted 79 million or so unique TCR beta chains, of which some 9.9 million were shared. TCRdb's table, derived via immunoSEQ multiplex PCR, lists solely in-frame clones and lacks some. The D gene and trimming were derived from the DNA, and the V and J assignments and clone size from that table. The sample carries around 250,000 clones, about 80% recorded once.

Sequenced material: PBMCs. The TCR was taken from a woman aged 60-75 years in good health and CMV-seropositive. This chain connects TRBV9 to TRBJ2-7, with D uncertain. DNA for the CDR3: TGTGCCAGCAGCGCGGGCTACGAGCAGTACTTC. It encodes CASSAGYEQYF.